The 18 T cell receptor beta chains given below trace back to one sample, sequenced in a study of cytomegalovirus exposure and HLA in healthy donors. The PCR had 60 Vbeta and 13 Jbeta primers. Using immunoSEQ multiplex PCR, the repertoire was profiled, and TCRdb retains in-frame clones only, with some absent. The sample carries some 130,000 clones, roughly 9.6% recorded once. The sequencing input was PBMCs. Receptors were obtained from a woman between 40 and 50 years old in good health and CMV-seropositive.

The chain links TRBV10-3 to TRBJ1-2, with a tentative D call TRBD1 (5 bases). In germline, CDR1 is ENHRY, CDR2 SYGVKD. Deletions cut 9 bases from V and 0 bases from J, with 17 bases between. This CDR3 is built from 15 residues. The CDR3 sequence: CAIRGGATSNYGYTF. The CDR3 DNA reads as TGTGCCATACGGGGAGGGGCGACCTCTAACTATGGCTACACCTTC.

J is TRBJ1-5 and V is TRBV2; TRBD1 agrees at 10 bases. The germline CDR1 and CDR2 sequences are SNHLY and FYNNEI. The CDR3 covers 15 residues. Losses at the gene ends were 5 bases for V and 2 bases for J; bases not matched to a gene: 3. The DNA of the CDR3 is TGTGCCAGCAGTCCCGGGACAGGGGGCAATCAGCCCCAGCATTTT. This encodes CASSPGTGGNQPQHF.

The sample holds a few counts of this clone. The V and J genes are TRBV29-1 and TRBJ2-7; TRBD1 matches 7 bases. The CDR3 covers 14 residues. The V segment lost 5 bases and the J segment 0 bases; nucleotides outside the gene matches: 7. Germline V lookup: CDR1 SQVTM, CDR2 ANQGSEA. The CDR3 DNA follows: TGCAGCGTTATGGACAGGTCAAGCTCCTACGAGCAGTACTTC. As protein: CSVMDRSSSYEQYF.

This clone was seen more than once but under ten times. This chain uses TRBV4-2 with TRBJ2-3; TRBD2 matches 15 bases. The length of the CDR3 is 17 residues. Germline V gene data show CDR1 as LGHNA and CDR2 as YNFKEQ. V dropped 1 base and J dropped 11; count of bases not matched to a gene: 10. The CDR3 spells CASSQGTSGGALSQQYF. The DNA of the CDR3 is TGTGCCAGCAGCCAAGGGACTAGCGGGGGGGCCCTCTCTCAGCAGTATTTT.

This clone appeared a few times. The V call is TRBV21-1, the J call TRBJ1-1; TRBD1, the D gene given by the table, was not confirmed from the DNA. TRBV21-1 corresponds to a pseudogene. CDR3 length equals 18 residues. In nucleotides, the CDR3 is TGTGCCAGCGTAAGTGGAACACAGGGGAGTCGGATTTTTTGTGAAGCTTTCTTT. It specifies CASVSGTQGSRIFCEAFF.

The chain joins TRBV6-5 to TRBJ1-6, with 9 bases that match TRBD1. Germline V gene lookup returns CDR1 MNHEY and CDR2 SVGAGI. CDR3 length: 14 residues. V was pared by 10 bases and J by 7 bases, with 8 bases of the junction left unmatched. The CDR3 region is CATTGTGWNSPLHF. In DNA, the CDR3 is TGTGCCACCACCGGGACAGGGTGGAATTCACCCCTCCACTTT.

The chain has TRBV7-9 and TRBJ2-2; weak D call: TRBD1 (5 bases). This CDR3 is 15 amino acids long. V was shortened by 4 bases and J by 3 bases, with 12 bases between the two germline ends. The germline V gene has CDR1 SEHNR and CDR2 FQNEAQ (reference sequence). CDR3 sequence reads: CASSSGALYTGELFF. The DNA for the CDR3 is TGTGCCAGCAGCTCTGGGGCACTCTACACCGGGGAGCTGTTTTTT.

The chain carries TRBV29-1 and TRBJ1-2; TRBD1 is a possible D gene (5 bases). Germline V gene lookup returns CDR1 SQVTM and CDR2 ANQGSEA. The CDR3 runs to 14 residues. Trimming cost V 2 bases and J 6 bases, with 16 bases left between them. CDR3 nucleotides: TGCAGCGTTGAATTGGGGGGAGCGGCAAATGGCTACACCTTC. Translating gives CSVELGGAANGYTF. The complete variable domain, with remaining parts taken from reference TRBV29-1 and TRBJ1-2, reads SAVISQKPSRDICQRGTSLTIQCQVDSQVTMMFWYRQQPGQSLTLIATANQGSEATYESGFVIDKFPISRPNLTFSTLTVSNMSPEDSSIYLCSVELGGAANGYTFGSGTRLTVV.

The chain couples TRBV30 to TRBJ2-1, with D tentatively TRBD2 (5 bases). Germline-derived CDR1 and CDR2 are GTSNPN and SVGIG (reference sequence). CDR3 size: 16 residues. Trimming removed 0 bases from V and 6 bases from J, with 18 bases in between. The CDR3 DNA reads TGTGCCTGGAGTGTACGCCCCAGAGGAGGAATCAATGAGCAGTTCTTC. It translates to CAWSVRPRGGINEQFF.

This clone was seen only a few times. The chain's CDR3 is CASKRDGGQYNEQFF. In nucleotides, the CDR3 is TGTGCCAGCAAGCGGGACGGGGGCCAGTACAATGAGCAGTTCTTC. The chain joins TRBV2 to TRBJ2-1, with a weak D call TRBD2 (7 bases). Germline V lookup: CDR1 SNHLY, CDR2 FYNNEI. The CDR3 consists of 15 residues. V was cut by 7 bases and J by 4 bases, with 17 bases left in between.

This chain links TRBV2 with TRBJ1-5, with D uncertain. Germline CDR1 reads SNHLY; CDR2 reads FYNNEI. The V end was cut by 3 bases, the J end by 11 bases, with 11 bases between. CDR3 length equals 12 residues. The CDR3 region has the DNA TGTGCCAGCAGTGAGTGGTCTCGGGCCCAGCATTTT. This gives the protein CASSEWSRAQHF.

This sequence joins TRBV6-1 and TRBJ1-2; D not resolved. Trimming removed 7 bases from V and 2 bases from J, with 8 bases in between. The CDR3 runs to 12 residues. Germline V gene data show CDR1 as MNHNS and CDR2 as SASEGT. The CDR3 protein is CASTGWNYGYTF. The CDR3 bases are TGTGCCAGCACGGGTTGGAACTATGGCTACACCTTC.

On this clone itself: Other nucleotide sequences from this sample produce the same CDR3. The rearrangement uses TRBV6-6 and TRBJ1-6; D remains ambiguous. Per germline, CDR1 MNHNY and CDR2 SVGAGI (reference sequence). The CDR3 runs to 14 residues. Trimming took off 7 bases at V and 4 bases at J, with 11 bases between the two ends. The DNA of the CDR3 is TGTGCCAGCACCTATAGCTCATATAATTCACCCCTCCACTTT. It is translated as CASTYSSYNSPLHF.

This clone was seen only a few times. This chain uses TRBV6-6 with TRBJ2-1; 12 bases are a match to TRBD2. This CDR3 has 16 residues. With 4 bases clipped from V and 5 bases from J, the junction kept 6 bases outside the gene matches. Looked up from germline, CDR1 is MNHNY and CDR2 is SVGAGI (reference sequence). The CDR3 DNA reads TGTGCCAGCAGTTTTCGACTAGCGGGGGTCGACAATGAGCAGTTCTTC. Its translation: CASSFRLAGVDNEQFF.

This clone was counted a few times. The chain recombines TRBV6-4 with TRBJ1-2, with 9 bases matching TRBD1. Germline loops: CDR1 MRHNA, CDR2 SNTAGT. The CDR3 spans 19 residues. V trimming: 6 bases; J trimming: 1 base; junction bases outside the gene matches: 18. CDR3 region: CASSPIGGTGPGINYGYTF. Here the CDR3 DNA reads TGTGCCAGCAGCCCAATCGGCGGGACAGGGCCCGGTATTAACTATGGCTACACCTTC.

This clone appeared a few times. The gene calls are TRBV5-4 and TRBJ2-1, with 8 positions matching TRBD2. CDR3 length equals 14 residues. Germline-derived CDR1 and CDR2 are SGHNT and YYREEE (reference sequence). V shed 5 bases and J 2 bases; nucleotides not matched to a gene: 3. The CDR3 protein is CASSTGGAYNEQFF. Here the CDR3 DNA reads TGTGCCAGCAGTACCGGGGGGGCCTACAATGAGCAGTTCTTC.

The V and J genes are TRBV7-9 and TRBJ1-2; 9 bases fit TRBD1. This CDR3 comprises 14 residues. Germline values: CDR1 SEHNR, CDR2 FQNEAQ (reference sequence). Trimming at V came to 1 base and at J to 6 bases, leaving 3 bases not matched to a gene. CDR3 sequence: CASSLDTGGHGYTF. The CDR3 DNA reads TGTGCCAGCAGCTTAGATACAGGGGGCCATGGCTACACCTTC.

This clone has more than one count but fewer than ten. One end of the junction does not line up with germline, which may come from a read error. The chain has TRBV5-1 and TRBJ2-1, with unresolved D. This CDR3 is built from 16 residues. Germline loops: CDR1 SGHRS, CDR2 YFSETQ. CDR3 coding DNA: TGCGCCAGCAGACAGCAGACGGTGGGCTCCTACAATGGGCAGTTCTTC. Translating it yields CASRQQTVGSYNGQFF.